The 12 T cell receptor beta chains presented below share a single source sample, sequenced in a study of shared clonotypes between healthy human individuals. The table came from immunoSEQ multiplex PCR; TCRdb's copy has only in-frame clones and leaves some out. This table holds roughly 1,500,000 clones, around 98.5% found once. Material: naive CD4+ T cells sorted from blood. Subset in this sample: CD45RA+ positively selected. Source of these receptors: a man aged 25 to 40 in good health.

The sample holds one count of this clone. The rearrangement links TRBV18 to TRBJ2-1; a possible D gene is TRBD2 (5 bases). Between the trimmed V and J ends, which lost 1 base and 4 bases, there was a span of 11 bases. Germline lookup yields CDR1 KGHSH and CDR2 LQKENI. CDR3 length: 15 amino acids. The CDR3 region has the DNA TGTGCCAGCTCACCACAGGCCAGGACTTACAATGAGCAGTTCTTC. Translation: CASSPQARTYNEQFF.

V is TRBV6-1 and J is TRBJ1-2; no definite D call. The germline CDR1 and CDR2 sequences are MNHNS and SASEGT. V was cut by 0 bases and J by 6 bases, with 8 bases left in between. The CDR3 loop spans 13 amino acids. CDR3 in amino acids: CASSEARGHGYTF. CDR3 coding DNA: TGTGCCAGCAGTGAAGCTAGAGGACATGGCTACACCTTC.

The rearrangement links TRBV19 to TRBJ2-1; tentatively, D is TRBD2 (5 bases). V shed 6 bases and J shed 5 bases, with 14 bases lying between them. The CDR3 contains 14 residues. Germline CDR1 reads LNHDA; CDR2 reads SQIVND (reference sequence). Here the CDR3 reads CASRKRPPDNEQFF. The CDR3 bases are TGTGCCAGTAGAAAGCGGCCACCCGACAATGAGCAGTTCTTC.

The chain couples TRBV7-2 to TRBJ1-5; possible D gene TRBD1, 5 bases. Germline CDR1 is SGHTA and CDR2 is FQGNSA. The CDR3 runs 14 residues. Trimming pared 1 base from V and 11 bases from J, leaving 15 bases between. DNA for the CDR3: TGTGCCAGCAGCTTAGTCCAAAAGGACAAGGCCCAGCATTTT. Encoded protein: CASSLVQKDKAQHF.

This chain uses TRBV5-6 with TRBJ2-7; perhaps TRBD2 as D (6 bases). Trimming removed 1 base from V and 3 bases from J, with 14 bases in between. Germline CDR1 SGHDT, CDR2 YYEEEE. The CDR3 covers 15 residues. CDR3 bases: TGTGCCAGCAGCTTGTTAGGAGGGAGTATCTACGAGCAGTACTTC. Protein sequence: CASSLLGGSIYEQYF.

In this sample, this clone turned up once. The chain carries TRBV29-1 and TRBJ2-7; D possibly matches TRBD1 or TRBD2 (5 bases each). The germline V and J ends were trimmed by 4 bases and 5 bases, with 12 bases remaining between them. The CDR3 is 12 amino acids. From germline, CDR1 is SQVTM and CDR2 ANQGSEA. CDR3 DNA: TGCAGCGTTGGAGGCAGGGAGAACGAGCAGTACTTC. Translation: CSVGGRENEQYF.

The V gene is TRBV28, the J gene TRBJ2-7, with TRBD2 identical over 13 bases. CDR3 length: 17 amino acids. CDR1 is MDHEN and CDR2 is SYDVKM in the germline V gene. Trimming at V came to 5 bases and at J to 3 bases, leaving 10 bases not matched to a gene. The CDR3 DNA is TGTGCCAGCAGTCTACTAGCGGGAGGGCCTCCCTTCTACGAGCAGTACTTC. It yields the protein CASSLLAGGPPFYEQYF.

Of note for this clone: Distinct nucleotide sequences in the sample also encode this CDR3. The gene calls are TRBV5-1 and TRBJ2-7, with 12 bases matching TRBD2. The V and J ends lost 0 bases and 2 bases, in that order; junction bases with no gene match: 0. The CDR3 runs 15 residues. Per the germline V gene, CDR1 is SGHRS and CDR2 is YFSETQ. The CDR3 sequence: CASSLGTSGTYEQYF. Written as DNA, the CDR3 is TGCGCCAGCAGCTTGGGGACTAGCGGGACCTACGAGCAGTACTTC. The full variable domain, in which reference TRBV5-1 and TRBJ2-7 provide the parts outside the CDR3, is KAGVTQTPRYLIKTRGQQVTLSCSPISGHRSVSWYQQTPGQGLQFLFEYFSETQRNKGNFPGRFSGRQFSNSRSEMNVSTLELGDSALYLCASSLGTSGTYEQYFGPGTRLTVT.

The chain couples TRBV5-1 to TRBJ2-2; D not certain. The germline gives CDR1 SGHRS, CDR2 YFSETQ. V shed 3 bases and J shed 1 base, with 19 bases lying between them. CDR3 length equals 18 residues. CDR3 in DNA: TGCGCCAGCAGCTCCTCCATGGGGTCCCCTATGAACACCGGGGAGCTGTTTTTT. It codes for CASSSSMGSPMNTGELFF.

The chain combines TRBV2 with TRBJ2-2; the match to TRBD2 covers 9 bases. V lost 4 bases and J lost 5; bases outside the gene matches: 11. This CDR3 has 17 residues. The V gene's germline CDR1 is SNHLY and CDR2 FYNNEI. CDR3 sequence (DNA): TGTGCCAGCAGTGTCTACGCGGGAGGGCCTGGGACCGGGGAGCTGTTTTTT. It specifies CASSVYAGGPGTGELFF.

The V and J genes are TRBV5-1 and TRBJ2-6; 8 bases fit TRBD1. CDR1 and CDR2 (germline): SGHRS, YFSETQ. V trimming: 5 bases; J trimming: 10 bases; junction bases outside the gene matches: 8. The CDR3 is 14 residues long. The CDR3 bases are TGCGCCAGCAGTATGGACAGGGCCTCGAACGTCCTGACTTTC. It is translated as CASSMDRASNVLTF.

The V call is TRBV19, the J call TRBJ2-1; the D gene is possibly TRBD1 (6 bases). Trimming removed 3 bases from V and 2 bases from J, with 8 bases in between. CDR3 length: 14 amino acids. Germline CDR1 is LNHDA and CDR2 is SQIVND (reference sequence). The chain's CDR3 is CASSITGPYNEQFF. The CDR3, as DNA: TGTGCCAGTAGTATCACAGGGCCCTACAATGAGCAGTTCTTC.